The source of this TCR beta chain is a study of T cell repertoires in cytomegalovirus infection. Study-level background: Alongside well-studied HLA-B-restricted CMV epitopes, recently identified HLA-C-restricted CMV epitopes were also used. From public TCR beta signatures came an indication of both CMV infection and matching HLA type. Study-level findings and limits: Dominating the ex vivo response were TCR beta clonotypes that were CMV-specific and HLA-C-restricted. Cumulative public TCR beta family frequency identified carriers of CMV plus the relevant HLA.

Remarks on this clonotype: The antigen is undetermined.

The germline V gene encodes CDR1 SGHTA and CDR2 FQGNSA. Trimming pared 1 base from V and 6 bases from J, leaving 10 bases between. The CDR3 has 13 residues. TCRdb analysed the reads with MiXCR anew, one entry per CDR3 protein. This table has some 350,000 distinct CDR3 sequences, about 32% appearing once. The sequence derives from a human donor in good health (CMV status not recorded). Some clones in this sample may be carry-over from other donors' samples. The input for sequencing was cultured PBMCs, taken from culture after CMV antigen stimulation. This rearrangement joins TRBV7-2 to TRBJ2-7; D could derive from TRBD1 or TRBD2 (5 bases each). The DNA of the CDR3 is TGTGCCAGCAGCTTAGAGAGGGGCCTCGAGCAGTACGTC. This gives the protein CASSLERGLEQYV.